This TCR beta chain was identified during a study of chemoradiotherapy in HPV16-positive cancers. Points on this clone: The antigen is unknown.

This CDR3 has 16 residues. Germline V CDR1 and CDR2: LNHNV, YYDKDF (reference sequence). Trimming removed 1 base at V and 0 bases at J, with 12 bases between. Clones were read by immunoSEQ multiplex PCR, and TCRdb kept only the in-frame ones, dropping some. This sample carries 2,000 or so clones, roughly 90% of them seen once, and the ten largest clones take around 9%. Study-level findings and limits: For HPV16-positive patients, expanding HPV-responsive T cells associated with longer recurrence-free survival.

J is TRBJ1-2 and V is TRBV15; no clear D. The sample consisted of tumor tissue, taken from a patient who underwent chemoradiotherapy. The TCR was taken from a human donor with HPV-associated anogenital cancer. This CDR3 is CATSRVSGTSNYGYTF. The CDR3 nucleotides are TGTGCCACCAGCAGAGTCTCCGGTACCTCTAACTATGGCTACACCTTC.